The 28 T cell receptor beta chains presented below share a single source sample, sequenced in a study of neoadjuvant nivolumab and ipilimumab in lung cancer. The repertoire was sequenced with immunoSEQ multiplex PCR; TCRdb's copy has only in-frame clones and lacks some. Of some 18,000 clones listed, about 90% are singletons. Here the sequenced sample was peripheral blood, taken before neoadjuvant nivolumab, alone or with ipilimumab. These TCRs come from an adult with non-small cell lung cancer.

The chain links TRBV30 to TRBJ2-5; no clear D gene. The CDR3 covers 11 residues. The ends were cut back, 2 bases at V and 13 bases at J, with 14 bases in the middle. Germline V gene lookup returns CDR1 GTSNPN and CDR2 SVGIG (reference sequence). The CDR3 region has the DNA TGTGCCTGGAGTCGCGGCCCATCTGGGTACTTC. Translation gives CAWSRGPSGYF.

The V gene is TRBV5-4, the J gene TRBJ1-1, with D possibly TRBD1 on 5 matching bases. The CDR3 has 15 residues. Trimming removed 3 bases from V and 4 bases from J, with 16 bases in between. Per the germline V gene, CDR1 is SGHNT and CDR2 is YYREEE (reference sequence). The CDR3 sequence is CASSSPGIRGTEAFF. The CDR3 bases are TGTGCCAGCAGCTCACCAGGGATTCGGGGCACTGAAGCTTTCTTT.

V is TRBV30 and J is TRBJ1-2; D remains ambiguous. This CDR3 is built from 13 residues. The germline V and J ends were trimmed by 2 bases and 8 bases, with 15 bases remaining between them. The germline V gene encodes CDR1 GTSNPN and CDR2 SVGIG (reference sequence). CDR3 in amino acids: CAWSMGESKGYTF. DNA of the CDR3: TGTGCCTGGAGTATGGGTGAATCGAAGGGCTACACCTTC.

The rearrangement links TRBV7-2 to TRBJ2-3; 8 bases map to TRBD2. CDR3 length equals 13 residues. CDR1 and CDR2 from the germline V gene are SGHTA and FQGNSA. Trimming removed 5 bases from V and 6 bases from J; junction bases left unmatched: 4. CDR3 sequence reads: CASSPGRADTQYF. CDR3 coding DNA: TGTGCCAGCAGCCCCGGGAGGGCGGATACGCAGTATTTT.

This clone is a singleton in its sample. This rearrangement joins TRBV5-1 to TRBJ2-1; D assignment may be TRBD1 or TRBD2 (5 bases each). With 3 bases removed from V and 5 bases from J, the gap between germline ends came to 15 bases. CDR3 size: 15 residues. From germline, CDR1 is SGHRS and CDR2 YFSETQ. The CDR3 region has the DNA TGCGCCAGCAGCTGGGGGACCCAACCGGACAATGAGCAGTTCTTC. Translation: CASSWGTQPDNEQFF.

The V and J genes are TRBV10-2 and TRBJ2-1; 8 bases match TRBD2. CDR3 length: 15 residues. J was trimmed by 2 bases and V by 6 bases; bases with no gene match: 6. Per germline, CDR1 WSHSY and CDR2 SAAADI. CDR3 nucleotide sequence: TGCGCCAGCAGCCCGACTAGCGCAACCTACAATGAGCAGTTCTTC. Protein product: CASSPTSATYNEQFF.

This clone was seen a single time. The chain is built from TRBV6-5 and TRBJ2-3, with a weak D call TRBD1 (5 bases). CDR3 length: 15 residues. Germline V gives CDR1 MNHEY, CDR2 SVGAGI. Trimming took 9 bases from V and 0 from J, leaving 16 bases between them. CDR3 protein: CASGRATPSTDTQYF. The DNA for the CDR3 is TGTGCCAGTGGCAGGGCAACTCCTAGCACAGATACGCAGTATTTT.

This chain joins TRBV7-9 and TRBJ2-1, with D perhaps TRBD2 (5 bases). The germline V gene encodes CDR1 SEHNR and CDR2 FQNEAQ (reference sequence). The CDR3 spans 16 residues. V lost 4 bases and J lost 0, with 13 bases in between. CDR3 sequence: CASSSSGAISYNEQFF. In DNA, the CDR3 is TGTGCCAGCAGCTCCAGCGGAGCCATCTCCTACAATGAGCAGTTCTTC.

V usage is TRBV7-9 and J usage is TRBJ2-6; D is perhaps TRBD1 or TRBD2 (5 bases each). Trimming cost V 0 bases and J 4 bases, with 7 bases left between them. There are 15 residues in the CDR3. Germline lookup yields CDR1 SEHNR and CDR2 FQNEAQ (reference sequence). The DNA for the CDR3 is TGTGCCAGCAGCTTAGCAGGGACCGGGGCCAACGTCCTGACTTTC. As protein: CASSLAGTGANVLTF.

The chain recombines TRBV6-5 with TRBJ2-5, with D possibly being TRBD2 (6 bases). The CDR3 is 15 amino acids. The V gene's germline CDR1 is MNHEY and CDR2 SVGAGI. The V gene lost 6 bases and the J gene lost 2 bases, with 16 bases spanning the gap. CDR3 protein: CASSSNRDSQETQYF. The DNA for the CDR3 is TGTGCCAGCAGCTCCAACCGGGACTCGCAAGAGACCCAGTACTTC.

CDR3 bases: TGTGCCAGCAGGTCGGGGGGCTACGAGCAGTACTTC. It encodes CASRSGGYEQYF. The chain employs TRBV6-6 and TRBJ2-7, with 7 bases that match TRBD2. In germline, CDR1 is MNHNY, CDR2 SVGAGI (reference sequence). The CDR3 spans 12 residues. With 6 bases clipped from V and 3 bases from J, the junction kept 2 bases outside the gene matches.

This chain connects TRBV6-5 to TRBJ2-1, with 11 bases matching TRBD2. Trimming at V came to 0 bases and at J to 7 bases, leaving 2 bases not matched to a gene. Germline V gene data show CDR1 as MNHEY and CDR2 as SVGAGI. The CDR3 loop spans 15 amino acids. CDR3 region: CASSYSASGRNEQFF. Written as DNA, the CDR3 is TGTGCCAGCAGTTACTCGGCTAGCGGGAGGAATGAGCAGTTCTTC.

The CDR3 DNA follows: TGTGCCAGCAGCTTACCAAGACAGGGGCCTACTGAAGCTTTCTTT. Translated: CASSLPRQGPTEAFF. This rearrangement joins TRBV7-9 to TRBJ1-1; TRBD1 matches at 8 bases. Unmatched junction bases numbered 7, after V lost 2 bases and J lost 5 bases. The CDR3 is 15 residues long. CDR1 is SEHNR and CDR2 is FQNEAQ in the germline V gene (reference sequence).

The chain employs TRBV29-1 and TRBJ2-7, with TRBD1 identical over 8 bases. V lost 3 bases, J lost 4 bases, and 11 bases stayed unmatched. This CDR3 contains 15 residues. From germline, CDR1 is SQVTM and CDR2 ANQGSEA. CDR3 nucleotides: TGCAGCGTTGAGACCCCCCGGACAGGGAGTTACGAGCAGTACTTC. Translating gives CSVETPRTGSYEQYF.

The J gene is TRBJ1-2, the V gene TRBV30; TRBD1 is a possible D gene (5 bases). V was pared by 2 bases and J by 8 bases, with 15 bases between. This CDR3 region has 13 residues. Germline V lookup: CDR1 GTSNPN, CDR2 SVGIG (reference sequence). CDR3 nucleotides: TGTGCCTGGAGTCCAGCCAGGGTTGCCGGCTACACCTTC. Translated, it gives CAWSPARVAGYTF.

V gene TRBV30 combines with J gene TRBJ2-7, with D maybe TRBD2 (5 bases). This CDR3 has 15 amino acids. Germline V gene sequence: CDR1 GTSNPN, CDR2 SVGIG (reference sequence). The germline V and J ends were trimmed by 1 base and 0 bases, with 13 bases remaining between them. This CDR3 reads CAWSDRLAISYEQYF. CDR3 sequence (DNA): TGTGCCTGGAGTGACCGGCTAGCCATCTCCTACGAGCAGTACTTC.

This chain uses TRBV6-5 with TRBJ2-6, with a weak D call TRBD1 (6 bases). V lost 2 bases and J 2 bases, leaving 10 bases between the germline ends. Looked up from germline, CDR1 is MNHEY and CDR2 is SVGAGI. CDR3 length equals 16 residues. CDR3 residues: CASSYTWGPGANVLTF. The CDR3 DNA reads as TGTGCCAGCAGTTACACCTGGGGGCCTGGGGCCAACGTCCTGACTTTC.

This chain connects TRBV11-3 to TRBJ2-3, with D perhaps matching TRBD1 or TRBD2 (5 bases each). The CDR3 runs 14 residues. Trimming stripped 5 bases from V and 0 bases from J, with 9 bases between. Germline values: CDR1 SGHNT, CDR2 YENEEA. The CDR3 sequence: CASSRGGSTDTQYF. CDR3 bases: TGTGCCAGCAGCCGGGGCGGGAGCACAGATACGCAGTATTTT.

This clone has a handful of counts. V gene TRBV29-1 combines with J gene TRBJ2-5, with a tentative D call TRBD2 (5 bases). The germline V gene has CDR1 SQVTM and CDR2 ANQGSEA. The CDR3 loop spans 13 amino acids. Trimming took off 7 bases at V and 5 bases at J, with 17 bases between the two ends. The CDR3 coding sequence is TGCAGCGCAGACGGGGTACACGGGGAGACCCAGTACTTC. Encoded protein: CSADGVHGETQYF.

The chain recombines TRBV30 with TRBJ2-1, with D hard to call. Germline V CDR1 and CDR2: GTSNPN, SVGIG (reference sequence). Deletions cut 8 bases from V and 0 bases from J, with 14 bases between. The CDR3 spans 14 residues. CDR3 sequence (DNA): TGTGCCGGAATGGGCCCTAGCTCCTACAATGAGCAGTTCTTC. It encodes CAGMGPSSYNEQFF.

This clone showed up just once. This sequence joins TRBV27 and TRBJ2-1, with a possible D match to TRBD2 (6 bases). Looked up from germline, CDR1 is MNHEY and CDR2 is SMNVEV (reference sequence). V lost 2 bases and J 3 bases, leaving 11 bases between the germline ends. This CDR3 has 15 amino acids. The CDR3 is CASSLGGVNYNEQFF. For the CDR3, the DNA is TGTGCCAGCAGTTTAGGCGGGGTTAACTACAATGAGCAGTTCTTC.

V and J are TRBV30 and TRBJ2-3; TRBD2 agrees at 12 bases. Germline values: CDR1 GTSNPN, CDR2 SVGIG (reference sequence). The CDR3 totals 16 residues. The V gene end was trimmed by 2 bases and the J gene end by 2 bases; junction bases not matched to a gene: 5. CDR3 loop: CAWSTRTSGNTDTQYF. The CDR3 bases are TGTGCCTGGAGTACGAGGACTAGCGGGAACACAGATACGCAGTATTTT.

CDR3 sequence reads: CASSTDMNTEAFF. Here the CDR3 DNA reads TGTGCCAGCTCAACCGATATGAACACTGAAGCTTTCTTT. The rearrangement joins TRBV18 to TRBJ1-1; no clear D gene. Per the germline V gene, CDR1 is KGHSH and CDR2 is LQKENI. V lost 5 bases, J lost 0 bases, and 7 bases lay in between. This CDR3 has 13 amino acids.

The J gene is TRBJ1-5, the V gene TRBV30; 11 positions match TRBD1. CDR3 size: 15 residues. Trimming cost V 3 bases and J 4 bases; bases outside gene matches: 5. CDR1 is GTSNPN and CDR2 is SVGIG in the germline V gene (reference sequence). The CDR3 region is CAWRPRDRGNQPQHF. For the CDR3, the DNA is TGTGCCTGGAGGCCCCGGGACAGGGGGAATCAGCCCCAGCATTTT. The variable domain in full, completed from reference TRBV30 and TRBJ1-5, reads SQTIHQWPATLVQPVGSPLSLECTVEGTSNPNLYWYRQAAGRGLQLLFYSVGIGQISSEVPQNLSASRPQDRQFILSSKKLLLSDSGFYLCAWRPRDRGNQPQHFGDGTRLSIL.

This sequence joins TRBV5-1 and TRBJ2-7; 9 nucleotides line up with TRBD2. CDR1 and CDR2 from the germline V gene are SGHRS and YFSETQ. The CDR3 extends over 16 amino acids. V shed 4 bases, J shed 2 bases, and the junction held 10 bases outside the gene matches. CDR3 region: CASSLQTSGFTYEQYF. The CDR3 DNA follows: TGCGCCAGCAGCCTACAAACTAGCGGGTTTACCTACGAGCAGTACTTC.

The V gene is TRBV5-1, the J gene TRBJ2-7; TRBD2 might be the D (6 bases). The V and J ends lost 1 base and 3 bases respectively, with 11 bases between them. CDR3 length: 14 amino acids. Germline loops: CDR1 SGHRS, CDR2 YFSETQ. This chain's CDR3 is CASSLTSSDYEQYF. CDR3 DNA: TGCGCCAGCAGCTTGACTAGCAGCGACTACGAGCAGTACTTC.

In DNA form, the CDR3 reads TGTGCCAGCTCACCAGTGCAGAACAATGAGCAGTTCTTC. It translates to CASSPVQNNEQFF. The chain employs TRBV18 and TRBJ2-1; D remains ambiguous. The V end was cut by 2 bases, the J end by 5 bases, with 7 bases between. The CDR3 spans 13 residues. Germline CDR1 is KGHSH and CDR2 is LQKENI.

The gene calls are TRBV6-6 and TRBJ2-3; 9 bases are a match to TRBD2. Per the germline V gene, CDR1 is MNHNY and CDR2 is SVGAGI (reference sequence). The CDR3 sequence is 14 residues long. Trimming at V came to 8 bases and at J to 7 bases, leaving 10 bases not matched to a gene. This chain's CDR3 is CASSGTTSGNTQYF. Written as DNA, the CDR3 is TGTGCCAGCTCCGGCACGACTAGCGGTAATACGCAGTATTTT.